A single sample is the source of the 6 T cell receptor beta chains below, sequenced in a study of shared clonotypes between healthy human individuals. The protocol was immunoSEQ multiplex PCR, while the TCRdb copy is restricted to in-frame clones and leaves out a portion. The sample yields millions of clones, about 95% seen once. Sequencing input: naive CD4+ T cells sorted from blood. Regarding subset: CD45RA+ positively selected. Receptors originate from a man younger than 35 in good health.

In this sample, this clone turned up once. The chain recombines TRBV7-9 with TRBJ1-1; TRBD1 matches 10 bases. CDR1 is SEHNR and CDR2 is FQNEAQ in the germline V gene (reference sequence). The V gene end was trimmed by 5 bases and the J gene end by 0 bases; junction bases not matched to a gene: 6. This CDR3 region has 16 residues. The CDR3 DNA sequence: TGTGCCAGCAGCCTCGGGGACAGGGGAATGAACACTGAAGCTTTCTTT. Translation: CASSLGDRGMNTEAFF.

The CDR3 DNA follows: TGTGCCAGCAGCCCGGGCACGGCGAGGTTCTACACTGAAGCTTTCTTT. Translating it yields CASSPGTARFYTEAFF. The chain employs TRBV5-6 and TRBJ1-1; D not resolved. The CDR3 totals 16 residues. The germline V gene encodes CDR1 SGHDT and CDR2 YYEEEE. V was clipped by 4 bases and J by 3 bases, with 19 bases between them.

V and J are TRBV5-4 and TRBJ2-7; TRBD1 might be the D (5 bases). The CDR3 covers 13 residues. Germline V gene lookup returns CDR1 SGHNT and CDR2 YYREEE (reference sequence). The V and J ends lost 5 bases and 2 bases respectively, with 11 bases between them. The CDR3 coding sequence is TGTGCCAGCAGGAATGGGGCCACCTACGAGCAGTACTTC. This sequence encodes CASRNGATYEQYF.

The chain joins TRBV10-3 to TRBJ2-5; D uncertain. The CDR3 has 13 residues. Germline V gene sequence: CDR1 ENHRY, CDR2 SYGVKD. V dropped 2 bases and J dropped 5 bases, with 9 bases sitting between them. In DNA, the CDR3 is TGTGCCATCAGTGAGGGTGAAAGGGAGACCCAGTACTTC. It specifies CAISEGERETQYF.

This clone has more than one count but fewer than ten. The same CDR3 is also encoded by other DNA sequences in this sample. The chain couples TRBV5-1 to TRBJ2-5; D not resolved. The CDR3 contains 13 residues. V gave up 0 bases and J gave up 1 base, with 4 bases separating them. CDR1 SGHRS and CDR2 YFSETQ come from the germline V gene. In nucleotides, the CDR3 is TGCGCCAGCAGCTTGGGACTCCAAGAGACCCAGTACTTC. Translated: CASSLGLQETQYF.

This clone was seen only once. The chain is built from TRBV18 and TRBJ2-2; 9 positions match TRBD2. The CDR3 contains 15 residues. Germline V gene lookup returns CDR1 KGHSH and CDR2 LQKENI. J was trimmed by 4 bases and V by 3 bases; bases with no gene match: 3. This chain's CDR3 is CASSPRTSATGELFF. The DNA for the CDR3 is TGTGCCAGCTCACCGAGGACTAGCGCCACCGGGGAGCTGTTTTTT.